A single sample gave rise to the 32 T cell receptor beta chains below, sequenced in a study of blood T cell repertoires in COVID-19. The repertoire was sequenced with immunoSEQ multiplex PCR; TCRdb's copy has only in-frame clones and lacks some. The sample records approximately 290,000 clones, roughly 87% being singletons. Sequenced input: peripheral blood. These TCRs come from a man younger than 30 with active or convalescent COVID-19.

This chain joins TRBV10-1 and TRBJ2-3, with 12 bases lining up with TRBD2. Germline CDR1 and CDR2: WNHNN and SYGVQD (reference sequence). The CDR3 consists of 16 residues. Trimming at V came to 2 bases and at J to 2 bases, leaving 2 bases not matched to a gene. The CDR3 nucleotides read TGCGCCAGCAGTGAGGGACTAGCGGGGACCACAGATACGCAGTATTTT. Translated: CASSEGLAGTTDTQYF.

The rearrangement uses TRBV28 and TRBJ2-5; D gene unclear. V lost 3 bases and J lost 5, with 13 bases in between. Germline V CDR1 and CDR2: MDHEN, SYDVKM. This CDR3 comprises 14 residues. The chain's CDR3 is CASSLGSYGETQYF. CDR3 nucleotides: TGTGCCAGCAGTTTGGGTAGCTACGGGGAGACCCAGTACTTC.

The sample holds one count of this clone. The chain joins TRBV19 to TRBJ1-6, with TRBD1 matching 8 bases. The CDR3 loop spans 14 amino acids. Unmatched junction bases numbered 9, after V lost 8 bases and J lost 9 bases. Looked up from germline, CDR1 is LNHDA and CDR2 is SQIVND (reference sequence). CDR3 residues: CASGTGGRGSPLHF. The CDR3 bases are TGTGCCAGTGGGACAGGAGGTCGGGGTTCACCCCTCCACTTT.

This CDR3 is CASSNLGSDQYF. DNA of the CDR3: TGTGCCAGCAGCAACCTAGGAAGCGACCAGTACTTC. The chain links TRBV3-1 (or the pseudogene TRBV3-2) to TRBJ2-5; D is uncertain. V gave up 5 bases and J gave up 10 bases, with 14 bases separating them. The length of the CDR3 is 12 residues. The germline CDR1 and CDR2 sequences are LGHDT and YNNKEL (reference sequence).

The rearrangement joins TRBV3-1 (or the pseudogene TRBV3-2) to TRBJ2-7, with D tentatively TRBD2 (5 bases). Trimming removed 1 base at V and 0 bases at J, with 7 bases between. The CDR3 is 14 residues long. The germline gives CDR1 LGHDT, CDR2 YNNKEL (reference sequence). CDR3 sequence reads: CASSQATSSYEQYF. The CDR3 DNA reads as TGTGCCAGCAGCCAAGCTACTAGCTCCTACGAGCAGTACTTC.

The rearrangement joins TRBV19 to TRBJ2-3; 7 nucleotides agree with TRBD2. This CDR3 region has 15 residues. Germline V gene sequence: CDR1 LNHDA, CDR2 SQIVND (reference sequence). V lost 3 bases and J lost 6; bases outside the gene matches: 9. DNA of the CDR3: TGTGCCAGTAGTATGGGGACTACTAAGATGGATACGCAGTATTTT. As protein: CASSMGTTKMDTQYF.

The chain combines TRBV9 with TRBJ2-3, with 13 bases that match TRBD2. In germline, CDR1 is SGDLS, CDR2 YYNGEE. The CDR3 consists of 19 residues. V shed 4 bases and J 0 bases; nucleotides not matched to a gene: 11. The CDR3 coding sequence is TGTGCCAGCAGCCCAGGGACTAGCGGGGCGACAACTAGCACAGATACGCAGTATTTT. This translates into CASSPGTSGATTSTDTQYF.

The CDR3 region is CASSLDPGPNYGYTF. CDR3 nucleotides: TGTGCCAGCAGCTTAGATCCGGGTCCTAACTATGGCTACACCTTC. The gene calls are TRBV7-2 and TRBJ1-2; D gene ambiguous. Trimming removed 1 base from V and 0 bases from J, with 9 bases in between. Looked up from germline, CDR1 is SGHTA and CDR2 is FQGNSA. This CDR3 comprises 15 residues.

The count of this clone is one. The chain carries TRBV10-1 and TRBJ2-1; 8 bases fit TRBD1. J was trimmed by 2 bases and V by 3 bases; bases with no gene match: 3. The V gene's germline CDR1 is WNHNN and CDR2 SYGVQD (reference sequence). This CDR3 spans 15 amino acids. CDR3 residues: CASSEGQGPYNEQFF. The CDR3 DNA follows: TGCGCCAGCAGTGAAGGACAGGGCCCCTACAATGAGCAGTTCTTC.

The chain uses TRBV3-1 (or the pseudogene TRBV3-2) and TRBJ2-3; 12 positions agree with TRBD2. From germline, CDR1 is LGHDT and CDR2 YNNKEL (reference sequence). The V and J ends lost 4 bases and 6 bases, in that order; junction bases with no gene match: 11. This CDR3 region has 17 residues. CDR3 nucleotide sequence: TGTGCCAGCAGCCCTTCTAGCGGGAGGGCTTTGTGGGATACGCAGTATTTT. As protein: CASSPSSGRALWDTQYF.

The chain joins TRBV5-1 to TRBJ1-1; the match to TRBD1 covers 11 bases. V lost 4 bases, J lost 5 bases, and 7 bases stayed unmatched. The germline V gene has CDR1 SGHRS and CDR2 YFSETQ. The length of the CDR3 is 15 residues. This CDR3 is CASSVRTGGRTEAFF. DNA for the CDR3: TGCGCCAGCAGCGTCCGGACAGGGGGCAGGACTGAAGCTTTCTTT.

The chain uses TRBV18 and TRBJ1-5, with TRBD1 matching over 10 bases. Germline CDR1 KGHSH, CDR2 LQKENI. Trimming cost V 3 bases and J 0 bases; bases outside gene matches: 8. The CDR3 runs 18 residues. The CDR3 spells CASSPGDRGLYSNQPQHF. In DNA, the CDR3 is TGTGCCAGCTCACCCGGGGACAGGGGCTTGTATAGCAATCAGCCCCAGCATTTT.

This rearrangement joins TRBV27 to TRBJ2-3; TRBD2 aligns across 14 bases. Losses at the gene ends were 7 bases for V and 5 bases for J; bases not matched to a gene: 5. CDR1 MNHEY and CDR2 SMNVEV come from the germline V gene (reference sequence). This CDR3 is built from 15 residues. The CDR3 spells CASTDGTSGGDTQYF. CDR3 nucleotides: TGTGCCAGCACGGACGGGACTAGCGGGGGAGATACGCAGTATTTT.

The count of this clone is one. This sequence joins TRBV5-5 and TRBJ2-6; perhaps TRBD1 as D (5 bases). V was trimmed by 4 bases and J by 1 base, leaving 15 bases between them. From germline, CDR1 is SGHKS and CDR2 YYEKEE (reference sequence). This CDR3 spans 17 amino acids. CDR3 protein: CASSGRAGSSGANVLTF. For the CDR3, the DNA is TGTGCCAGCAGCGGAAGGGCAGGGTCGTCTGGGGCCAACGTCCTGACTTTC.

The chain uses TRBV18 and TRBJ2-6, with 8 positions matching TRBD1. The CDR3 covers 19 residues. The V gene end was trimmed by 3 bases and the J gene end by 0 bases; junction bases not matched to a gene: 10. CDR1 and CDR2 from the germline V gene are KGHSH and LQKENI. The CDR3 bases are TGTGCCAGCTCACCTCAAACAGGGGGTCGGAGCTCTGGGGCCAACGTCCTGACTTTC. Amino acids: CASSPQTGGRSSGANVLTF.

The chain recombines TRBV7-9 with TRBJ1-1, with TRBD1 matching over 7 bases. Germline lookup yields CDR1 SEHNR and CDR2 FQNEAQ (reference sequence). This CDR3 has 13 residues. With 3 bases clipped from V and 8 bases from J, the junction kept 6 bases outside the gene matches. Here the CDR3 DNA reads TGTGCCAGCAGCTTGGACAGGAGCAAAGAAGCTTTCTTT. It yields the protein CASSLDRSKEAFF.

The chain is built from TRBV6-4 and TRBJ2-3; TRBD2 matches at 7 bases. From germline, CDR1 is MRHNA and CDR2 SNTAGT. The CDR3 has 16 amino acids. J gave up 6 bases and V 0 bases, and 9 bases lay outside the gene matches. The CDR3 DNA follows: TGTGCCAGCAGTGACTCTGGGCGGGAGCCCGTTGATACGCAGTATTTT. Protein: CASSDSGREPVDTQYF.

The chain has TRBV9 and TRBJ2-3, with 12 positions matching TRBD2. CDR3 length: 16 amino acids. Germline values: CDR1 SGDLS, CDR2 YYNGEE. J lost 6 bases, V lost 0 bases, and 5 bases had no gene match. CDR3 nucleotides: TGTGCCAGCAGCGTAGGACTAGCGGGGGTATTTGATACGCAGTATTTT. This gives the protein CASSVGLAGVFDTQYF.

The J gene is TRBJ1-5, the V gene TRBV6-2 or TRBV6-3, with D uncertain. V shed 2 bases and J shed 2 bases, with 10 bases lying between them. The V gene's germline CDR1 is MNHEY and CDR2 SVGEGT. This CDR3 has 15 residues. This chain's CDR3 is CASSYSRGGNQPQHF. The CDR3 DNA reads TGTGCCAGCAGTTACAGTCGAGGTGGCAATCAGCCCCAGCATTTT.

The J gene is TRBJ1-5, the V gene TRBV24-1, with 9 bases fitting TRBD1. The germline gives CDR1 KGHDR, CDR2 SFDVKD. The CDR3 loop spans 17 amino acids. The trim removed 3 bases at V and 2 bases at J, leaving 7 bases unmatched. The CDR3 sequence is CATSDNPGQGRNQPQHF. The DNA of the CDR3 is TGTGCCACCAGTGATAATCCGGGACAGGGACGCAATCAGCCCCAGCATTTT.

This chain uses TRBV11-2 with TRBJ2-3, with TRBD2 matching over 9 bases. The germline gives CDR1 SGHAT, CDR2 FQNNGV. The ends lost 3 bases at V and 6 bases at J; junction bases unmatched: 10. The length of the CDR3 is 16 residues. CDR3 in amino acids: CASSFSGGAGTDTQYF. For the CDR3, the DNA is TGTGCCAGCAGCTTTAGCGGGGGAGCGGGAACGGATACGCAGTATTTT.

The CDR3 is CASTSGLGVYNEQFF. CDR3 DNA: TGTGCCAGCACTTCAGGACTAGGAGTCTACAATGAGCAGTTCTTC. The V call is TRBV28, the J call TRBJ2-1, with TRBD2 matching 7 bases. After removal of 7 bases from V and 3 bases from J, the junction contained 9 bases not matched to a gene. CDR1 is MDHEN, CDR2 SYDVKM, per germline. CDR3 length: 15 residues. The full variable domain, with the rest looked up from reference TRBV28 and TRBJ2-1, is DVKVTQSSRYLVKRTGEKVFLECVQDMDHENMFWYRQDPGLGLRLIYFSYDVKMKEKGDIPEGYSVSREKKERFSLILESASTNQTSMYLCASTSGLGVYNEQFFGPGTRLTVL.

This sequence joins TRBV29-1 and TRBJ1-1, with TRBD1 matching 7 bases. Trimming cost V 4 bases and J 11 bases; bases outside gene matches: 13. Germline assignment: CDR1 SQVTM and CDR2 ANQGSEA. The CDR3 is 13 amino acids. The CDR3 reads CSVAGTVAVPAFF. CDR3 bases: TGCAGCGTTGCCGGGACAGTCGCTGTCCCGGCTTTCTTT.

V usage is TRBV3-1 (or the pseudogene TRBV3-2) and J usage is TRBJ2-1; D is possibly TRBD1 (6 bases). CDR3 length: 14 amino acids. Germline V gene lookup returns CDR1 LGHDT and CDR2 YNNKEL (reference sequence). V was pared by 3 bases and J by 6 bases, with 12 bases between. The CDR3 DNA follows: TGTGCCAGCAGCCAGGGGGCCTTATCCAATGAGCAGTTCTTC. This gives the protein CASSQGALSNEQFF.

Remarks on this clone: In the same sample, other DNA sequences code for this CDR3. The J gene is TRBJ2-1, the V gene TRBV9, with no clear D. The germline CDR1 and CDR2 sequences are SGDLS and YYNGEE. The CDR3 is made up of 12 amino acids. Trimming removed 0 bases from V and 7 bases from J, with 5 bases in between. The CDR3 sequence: CASSVDSNEQFF. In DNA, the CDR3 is TGTGCCAGCAGCGTAGATAGTAATGAGCAGTTCTTC.

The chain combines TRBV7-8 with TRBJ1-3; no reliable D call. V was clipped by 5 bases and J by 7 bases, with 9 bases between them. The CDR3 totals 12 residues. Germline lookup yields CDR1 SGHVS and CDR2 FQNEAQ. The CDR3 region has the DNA TGTGCCAGCAGCCCGAACGGTAACACCATATATTTT. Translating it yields CASSPNGNTIYF.

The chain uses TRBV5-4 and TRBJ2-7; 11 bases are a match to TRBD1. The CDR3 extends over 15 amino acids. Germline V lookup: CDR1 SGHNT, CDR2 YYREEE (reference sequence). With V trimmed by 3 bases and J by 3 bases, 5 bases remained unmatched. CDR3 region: CASSWGQGGNYEQYF. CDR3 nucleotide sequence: TGTGCCAGCAGCTGGGGACAGGGGGGCAACTACGAGCAGTACTTC.

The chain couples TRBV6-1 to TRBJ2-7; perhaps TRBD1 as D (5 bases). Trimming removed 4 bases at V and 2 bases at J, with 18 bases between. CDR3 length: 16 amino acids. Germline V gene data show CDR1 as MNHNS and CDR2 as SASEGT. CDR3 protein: CASSGKRQKLTYEQYF. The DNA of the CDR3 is TGTGCCAGCAGTGGCAAAAGACAGAAGCTCACCTACGAGCAGTACTTC.

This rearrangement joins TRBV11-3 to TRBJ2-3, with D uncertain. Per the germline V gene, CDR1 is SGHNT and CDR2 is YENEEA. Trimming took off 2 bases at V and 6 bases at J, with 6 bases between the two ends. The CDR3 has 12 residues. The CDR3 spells CASSLLSDTQYF. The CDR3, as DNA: TGTGCCAGCAGCTTATTGAGCGATACGCAGTATTTT. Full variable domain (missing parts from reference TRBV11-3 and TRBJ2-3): EAGVVQSPRYKIIEKKQPVAFWCNPISGHNTLYWYLQNLGQGPELLIRYENEEAVDDSQLPKDRFSAERLKGVDSTLKIQPAELGDSAVYLCASSLLSDTQYFGPGTRLTVL.

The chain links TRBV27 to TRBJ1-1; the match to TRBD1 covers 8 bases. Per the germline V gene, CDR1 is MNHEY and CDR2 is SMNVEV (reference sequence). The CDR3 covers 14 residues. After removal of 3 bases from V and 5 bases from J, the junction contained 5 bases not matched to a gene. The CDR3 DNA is TGTGCCAGCAGTTTGACAGGGGCGCGGACTGAAGCTTTCTTT. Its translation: CASSLTGARTEAFF.

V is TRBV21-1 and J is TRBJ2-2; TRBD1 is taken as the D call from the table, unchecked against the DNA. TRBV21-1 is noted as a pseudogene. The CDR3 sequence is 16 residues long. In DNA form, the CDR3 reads TGTGCCAGCAGCACCCAGGGGGGCCTTAACACCGGGGAGCTGTTTTTT. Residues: CASSTQGGLNTGELFF.

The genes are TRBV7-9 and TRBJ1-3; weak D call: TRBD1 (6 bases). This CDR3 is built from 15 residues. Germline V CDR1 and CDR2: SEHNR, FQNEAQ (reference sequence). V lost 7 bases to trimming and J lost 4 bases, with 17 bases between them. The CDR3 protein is CASNKLGGPGNTIYF. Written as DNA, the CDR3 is TGTGCCAGCAATAAATTAGGGGGACCCGGAAACACCATATATTTT.